This passage covers 27 T cell receptor beta chains from one sample sequenced in a study of T cells in Graves' hyperthyroidism and ophthalmopathy. RNA transcripts served as the template for amplifying TCR beta CDR3 regions. Researchers ran a first-round RT-PCR on the TCR CDR3 using the HTBI primer set. One entry per CDR3 protein results from TCRdb running MiXCR on the multiplex PCR reads. The sample has a few hundred thousand distinct CDR3 sequences; roughly 14% are singletons. The specimen was blood. These TCRs come from a woman in her 30s with Graves' hyperthyroidism.

This clonotype was observed many times. The CDR3 loop reads CASSYSSAGVGQETQYF. The CDR3 nucleotides read TGTGCCAGCAGTTACTCTTCAGCGGGAGTGGGCCAAGAGACCCAGTACTTC. The rearrangement uses TRBV6-2 or TRBV6-3 and TRBJ2-5; TRBD2 matches 8 bases. This CDR3 comprises 17 residues. J gave up 1 base and V 0 bases, and 7 bases lay outside the gene matches. Germline V gene data show CDR1 as MNHEY and CDR2 as SVGEGT.

This clonotype came up many times. This chain links TRBV24-1 with TRBJ2-3, with D possibly TRBD2 on 5 matching bases. From germline, CDR1 is KGHDR and CDR2 SFDVKD. V was clipped by 4 bases and J by 5 bases, with 9 bases between them. The CDR3 contains 13 residues. The DNA of the CDR3 is TGTGCCACCAGTGACGGGATAGGAGATACGCAGTATTTT. This gives the protein CATSDGIGDTQYF.

This clonotype was counted many times. This chain connects TRBV7-6 to TRBJ1-1, with D perhaps matching TRBD1 (6 bases). With 5 bases removed from V and 2 bases from J, the gap between germline ends came to 9 bases. Germline V gene lookup returns CDR1 SGHVS and CDR2 FNYEAQ. The CDR3 is made up of 13 amino acids. CDR3 in DNA: TGTGCCAGCAGCGAGGACAGAAACACTGAAGCTTTCTTT. The encoded protein is CASSEDRNTEAFF.

Ten or more counts support this clonotype. The genes are TRBV10-3 and TRBJ1-4; TRBD1 agrees at 9 bases. V lost 6 bases to trimming and J lost 8 bases; unmatched junction nucleotides: 7. CDR1 is ENHRY and CDR2 is SYGVKD in the germline V gene. The CDR3 sequence is 14 residues long. The CDR3 region has the DNA TGTGCCATCAGAGGGACAGGGATCGCGGAAAAACTGTTTTTT. Translation gives CAIRGTGIAEKLFF.

This clonotype has ten or more counts. This chain connects TRBV12-3 or TRBV12-4 to TRBJ2-3, with D maybe TRBD1 (6 bases). Trimming stripped 3 bases from V and 2 bases from J, with 9 bases between. This CDR3 comprises 14 residues. For the CDR3, the DNA is TGTGCCAGCAGTTTCACAGGGTTCACAGATACGCAGTATTTT. This gives the protein CASSFTGFTDTQYF.

The sample holds a few counts of this clonotype. J is TRBJ2-1 and V is TRBV19; 7 bases are shared with TRBD2. Trimming at V came to 5 bases and at J to 7 bases, leaving 8 bases not matched to a gene. The germline V gene encodes CDR1 LNHDA and CDR2 SQIVND (reference sequence). This CDR3 is built from 14 residues. Here the CDR3 reads CASSPRTRFNEQFF. The DNA for the CDR3 is TGTGCCAGTAGTCCCCGGACTAGGTTTAATGAGCAGTTCTTC. The variable domain in full, with the rest retrieved from reference TRBV19 and TRBJ2-1, is DGGITQSPKYLFRKEGQNVTLSCEQNLNHDAMYWYRQDPGQGLRLIYYSQIVNDFQKGDIAEGYSVSREKKESFPLTVTSAQKNPTAFYLCASSPRTRFNEQFFGPGTRLTVL.

This clonotype was seen at least ten times. The rearrangement links TRBV7-8 to TRBJ1-4; 7 nucleotides match TRBD1. CDR1 is SGHVS and CDR2 is FQNEAQ in the germline V gene. Germline trimming cut 1 base from V and 6 bases from J; bases unmatched to any gene: 2. The CDR3 is made up of 14 amino acids. CDR3 in amino acids: CASSLDRGHEKLFF. The CDR3, as DNA: TGTGCCAGCAGCTTAGACAGGGGACATGAAAAACTGTTTTTT.

This clonotype occurred many times. The gene calls are TRBV20-1 and TRBJ1-2; 8 bases agree with TRBD1. V shed 6 bases and J 11 bases; nucleotides not matched to a gene: 8. The CDR3 has 11 amino acids. The germline gives CDR1 DFQATT, CDR2 SNEGSKA (reference sequence). CDR3 sequence reads: CSALTGERYTF. The CDR3 DNA sequence: TGCAGTGCCTTGACAGGGGAGAGGTACACCTTC.

This clonotype occurred a few times. CDR3 coding DNA: TGTGCCAGCACTCTAGCGGGGGGGACGCCAGATACGCAGTATTTT. Its translation is CASTLAGGTPDTQYF. V gene TRBV11-1 combines with J gene TRBJ2-3; 12 nucleotides align to TRBD2. Germline CDR1 SGHAT, CDR2 FQDESV (reference sequence). The CDR3 sequence is 15 residues long. The V gene end was trimmed by 7 bases and the J gene end by 4 bases; junction bases not matched to a gene: 6. The whole variable domain, filled in from reference TRBV11-1 and TRBJ2-3, reads EAEVAQSPRYKITEKSQAVAFWCDPISGHATLYWYRQILGQGPELLVQFQDESVVDDSQLPKDRFSAERLKGVDSTLKIQPAELGDSAMYLCASTLAGGTPDTQYFGPGTRLTVL.

The chain couples TRBV11-2 to TRBJ2-7, with 10 nucleotides matching TRBD2. This CDR3 spans 14 amino acids. Germline V CDR1 and CDR2: SGHAT, FQNNGV. Trimming at V came to 6 bases and at J to 5 bases, leaving 7 bases not matched to a gene. The CDR3 spells CASSRAGGPHEQYF. The DNA of the CDR3 is TGTGCCAGCAGTCGAGCGGGAGGGCCCCACGAGCAGTACTTC.

This clonotype turned up a few times. CDR3 bases: TGTGCCAGCTCGCTGGGGACTAGCGGTCACAATGAGCAGTTCTTC. Protein product: CASSLGTSGHNEQFF. This chain connects TRBV18 to TRBJ2-1, with 11 bases lining up with TRBD2. The junction had 6 bases not matched to a gene; V was cut back by 6 bases and J by 5 bases. This CDR3 contains 15 residues. Germline CDR1 KGHSH, CDR2 LQKENI.

The table lists this clonotype with many counts. The rearrangement joins TRBV27 to TRBJ2-7; weak D call: TRBD1 (6 bases). The CDR3 sequence is 14 residues long. In germline, CDR1 is MNHEY, CDR2 SMNVEV (reference sequence). The V end was cut by 5 bases, the J end by 3 bases, with 14 bases between. The CDR3 DNA reads TGTGCCAGCAGTAGCAGGGGTTGGGGCTACGAGCAGTACTTC. As protein: CASSSRGWGYEQYF.

This clonotype was recorded at least ten times. This rearrangement joins TRBV12-5 to TRBJ2-1, with 8 bases lining up with TRBD2. Germline CDR1 is LGHNT and CDR2 is FRNRAP. The CDR3 extends over 15 amino acids. The V segment lost 0 bases and the J segment 9 bases; nucleotides outside the gene matches: 7. The CDR3 loop is CASGLVIGRAAEQFF. CDR3 DNA: TGTGCTAGTGGTTTGGTTATCGGGAGGGCCGCTGAGCAGTTCTTC.

This clonotype was seen at least ten times. The chain recombines TRBV9 with TRBJ2-7; 8 bases agree with TRBD2. After removal of 0 bases from V and 5 bases from J, the junction contained 7 bases not matched to a gene. The length of the CDR3 is 15 residues. CDR1 and CDR2 from the germline V gene are SGDLS and YYNGEE. CDR3 sequence: CASSVGGGRYDEQYF. The DNA of the CDR3 is TGTGCCAGCAGCGTAGGTGGCGGGAGGTACGACGAGCAGTACTTC.

The chain has TRBV25-1 and TRBJ1-6, with D perhaps TRBD1 (6 bases). Germline lookup yields CDR1 MGHDK and CDR2 SYGVNS. V lost 3 bases, J lost 4 bases, and 10 bases lay in between. This CDR3 comprises 15 residues. The CDR3 here is CASSEQGTYNSPLHF. Written as DNA, the CDR3 is TGTGCCAGCAGTGAGCAGGGGACTTATAATTCACCCCTCCACTTT.

J is TRBJ2-5 and V is TRBV20-1, with 13 bases lining up with TRBD2. The CDR3 consists of 13 residues. V dropped 5 bases and J dropped 5; count of bases not matched to a gene: 2. Germline V gene sequence: CDR1 DFQATT, CDR2 SNEGSKA (reference sequence). CDR3 in amino acids: CSAQTSGRETQYF. CDR3 nucleotides: TGCAGTGCTCAGACTAGCGGGAGGGAGACCCAGTACTTC.

In this sample, this clonotype turned up many times. The CDR3 spells CASSQDLRGRYNEQFF. The CDR3 coding sequence is TGTGCCAGCAGCCAAGATTTGCGGGGCCGGTACAATGAGCAGTTCTTC. The J gene is TRBJ2-1, the V gene TRBV3-1, with D tentatively TRBD2 (6 bases). CDR3 length: 16 amino acids. Germline V gene lookup returns CDR1 LGHDT and CDR2 YNNKEL (reference sequence). The ends were cut back, 0 bases at V and 4 bases at J, with 13 bases in the middle.

The chain has TRBV19 and TRBJ1-2; unclear D gene. The CDR3 runs 14 residues. Germline V gene lookup returns CDR1 LNHDA and CDR2 SQIVND (reference sequence). Between the trimmed V and J ends, which lost 6 bases and 3 bases, there was a span of 14 bases. This CDR3 reads CASSPLRQDYGYTF. For the CDR3, the DNA is TGTGCCAGTAGCCCCTTGAGACAAGACTATGGCTACACCTTC.

This clonotype was seen ten or more times. The genes are TRBV20-1 and TRBJ2-7, with D unresolved. Germline V CDR1 and CDR2: DFQATT, SNEGSKA (reference sequence). Trimming stripped 6 bases from V and 3 bases from J, with 9 bases between. CDR3 length: 11 residues. The CDR3, as DNA: TGCAGTGCCCGACTCATCTACGAGCAGTACTTC. This sequence encodes CSARLIYEQYF.

This clonotype was found many times. The chain joins TRBV7-9 to TRBJ2-7; 8 bases fit TRBD2. This CDR3 has 14 residues. The J segment lost 3 bases and the V segment lost 2 bases, leaving 3 bases of the junction unmatched. Germline-derived CDR1 and CDR2 are SEHNR and FQNEAQ (reference sequence). The CDR3 protein is CASSLSGSNYEQYF. CDR3 nucleotides: TGTGCCAGCAGCTTAAGCGGGAGTAACTACGAGCAGTACTTC.

This clonotype showed up many times. This chain connects TRBV20-1 to TRBJ2-6; D remains ambiguous. Germline V gene sequence: CDR1 DFQATT, CDR2 SNEGSKA (reference sequence). The CDR3 covers 15 residues. Trimming removed 0 bases from V and 2 bases from J, with 8 bases in between. Here the CDR3 DNA reads TGCAGTGCTAGAGATAATAGGGCTGGGGCCAACGTCCTGACTTTC. Translation gives CSARDNRAGANVLTF.

The sample holds many counts of this clonotype. The chain recombines TRBV27 with TRBJ1-1, with D perhaps TRBD1 (5 bases). The CDR3 covers 13 residues. Germline CDR1 MNHEY, CDR2 SMNVEV (reference sequence). V was shortened by 6 bases and J by 9 bases, with 17 bases between the two germline ends. The CDR3 loop reads CASSDTGPQKAFF. CDR3 nucleotide sequence: TGTGCCAGCAGCGACACGGGGCCACAAAAAGCTTTCTTT.

The table lists this clonotype with many counts. V is TRBV28 and J is TRBJ2-1; tentative D call: TRBD2 (6 bases). Looked up from germline, CDR1 is MDHEN and CDR2 is SYDVKM. The V gene lost 1 base and the J gene lost 0 bases, with 13 bases spanning the gap. This CDR3 has 17 amino acids. This CDR3 is CASSLFTGVSSYNEQFF. The CDR3 coding sequence is TGTGCCAGCAGTTTATTCACGGGAGTTTCCTCCTACAATGAGCAGTTCTTC.

This clonotype was detected only a few times. CDR3 nucleotides: TGTGCCAGCGGTCGTTGGACTTTCAAGGGCAATGAGCAGTTCTTC. This gives the protein CASGRWTFKGNEQFF. V usage is TRBV6-2 or TRBV6-3 and J usage is TRBJ2-1; possibly TRBD2 for D (5 bases). Germline lookup yields CDR1 MNHEY and CDR2 SVGEGT. Trimming shortened V by 8 bases and J by 6 bases, and 20 bases separated the two germline ends. The CDR3 loop spans 15 amino acids.

The chain is built from TRBV19 and TRBJ2-1, with unresolved D. V was shortened by 4 bases and J by 9 bases, with 7 bases between the two germline ends. CDR3 length: 11 residues. From germline, CDR1 is LNHDA and CDR2 SQIVND (reference sequence). CDR3 sequence: CASSNRGEQFF. In DNA form, the CDR3 reads TGTGCCAGTAGTAACCGAGGTGAGCAGTTCTTC.

In its sample, this clonotype was seen many times. The chain is built from TRBV30 and TRBJ1-5, with a tentative D call TRBD1 (5 bases). This CDR3 spans 13 amino acids. Trimming left V 3 bases short and J 4 bases short, with 10 bases between. Germline CDR1 and CDR2: GTSNPN and SVGIG (reference sequence). CDR3 loop: CAWRAGPNQPQHF. The CDR3 DNA reads as TGTGCCTGGAGAGCAGGGCCGAATCAGCCCCAGCATTTT.

This clonotype was seen a few times. The rearrangement joins TRBV19 to TRBJ2-1; perhaps TRBD2 as D (6 bases). The CDR3 extends over 14 amino acids. Trimming left V 3 bases short and J 9 bases short, with 15 bases between. Per the germline V gene, CDR1 is LNHDA and CDR2 is SQIVND (reference sequence). CDR3 DNA sequence: TGTGCCAGTAGTATTCGGACTAAAGAGTCTGAGCAGTTCTTC. It specifies CASSIRTKESEQFF. Variable domain in full (rest from reference TRBV19 and TRBJ2-1): DGGITQSPKYLFRKEGQNVTLSCEQNLNHDAMYWYRQDPGQGLRLIYYSQIVNDFQKGDIAEGYSVSREKKESFPLTVTSAQKNPTAFYLCASSIRTKESEQFFGPGTRLTVL.